This TCR beta chain was sequenced for a study of control samples from healthy donors and cancer patients. The protocol was immunoSEQ multiplex PCR, while the TCRdb copy is restricted to in-frame clones and leaves out a portion. The data hold about 250,000 clones, with approximately 80% observed a single time. The germline gives CDR1 LNHDA, CDR2 SQIVND (reference sequence). Trimming took off 7 bases at V and 2 bases at J, with 15 bases between the two ends. This CDR3 has 15 amino acids. V and J are TRBV19 and TRBJ1-5; D gene uncertain. The sequence derives from a woman aged 60 to 75 with lung cancer. Sequencing input: PBMCs. In DNA, the CDR3 is TGTGCCAGTAAAGGCCAACCTAGAGGCAATCAGCCCCAGCATTTT. It specifies CASKGQPRGNQPQHF.